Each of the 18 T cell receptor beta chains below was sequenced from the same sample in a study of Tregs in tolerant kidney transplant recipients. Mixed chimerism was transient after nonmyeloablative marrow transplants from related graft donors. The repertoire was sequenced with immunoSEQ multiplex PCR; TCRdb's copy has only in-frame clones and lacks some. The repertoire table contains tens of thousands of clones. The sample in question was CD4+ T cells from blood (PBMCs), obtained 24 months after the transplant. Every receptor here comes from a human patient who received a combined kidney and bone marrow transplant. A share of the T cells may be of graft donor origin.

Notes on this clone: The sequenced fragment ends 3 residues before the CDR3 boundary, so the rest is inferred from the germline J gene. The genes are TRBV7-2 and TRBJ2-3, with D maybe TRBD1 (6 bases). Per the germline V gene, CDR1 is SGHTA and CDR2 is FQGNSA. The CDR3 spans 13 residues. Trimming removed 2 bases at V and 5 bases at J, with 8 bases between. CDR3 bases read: TGTGCCAGCAGCTTACAGGGGCGAGATACG. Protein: CASSLQGRDT. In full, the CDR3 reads CASSLQGRDTQYF.

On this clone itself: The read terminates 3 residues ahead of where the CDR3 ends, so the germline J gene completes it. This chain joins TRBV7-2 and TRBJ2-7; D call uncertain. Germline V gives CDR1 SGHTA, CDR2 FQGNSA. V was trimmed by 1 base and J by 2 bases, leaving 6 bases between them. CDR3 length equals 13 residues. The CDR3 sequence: CASSLGSAYEQYF. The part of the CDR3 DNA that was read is TGTGCCAGCAGCTTAGGCTCAGCCTACGAG.

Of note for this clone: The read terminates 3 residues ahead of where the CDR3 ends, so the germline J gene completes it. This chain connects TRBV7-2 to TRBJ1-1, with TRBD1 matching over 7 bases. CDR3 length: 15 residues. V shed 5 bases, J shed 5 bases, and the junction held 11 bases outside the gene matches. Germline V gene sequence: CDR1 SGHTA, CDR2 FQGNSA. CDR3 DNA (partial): TGTGCCAGCAGCGTAGTACAGGGGATAGGGACTGAA. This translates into CASSVVQGIGTE. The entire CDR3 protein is CASSVVQGIGTEAFF.

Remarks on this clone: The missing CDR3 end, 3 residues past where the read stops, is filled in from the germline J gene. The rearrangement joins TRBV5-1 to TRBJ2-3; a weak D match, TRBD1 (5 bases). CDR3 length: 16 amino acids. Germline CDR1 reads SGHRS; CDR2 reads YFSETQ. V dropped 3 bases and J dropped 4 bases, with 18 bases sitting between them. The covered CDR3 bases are TGCGCCAGCAGCTACACAGGTGGTGGGGTTTCAGATACG. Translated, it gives CASSYTGGGVSDT. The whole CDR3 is CASSYTGGGVSDTQYF.

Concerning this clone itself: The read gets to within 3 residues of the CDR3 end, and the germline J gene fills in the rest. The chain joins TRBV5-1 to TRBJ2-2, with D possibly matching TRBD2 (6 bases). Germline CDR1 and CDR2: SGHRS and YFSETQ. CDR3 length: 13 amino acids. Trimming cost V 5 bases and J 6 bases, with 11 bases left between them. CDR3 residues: CASSLGGAGELFF. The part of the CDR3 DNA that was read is TGCGCCAGCAGTCTCGGGGGAGCCGGGGAG.

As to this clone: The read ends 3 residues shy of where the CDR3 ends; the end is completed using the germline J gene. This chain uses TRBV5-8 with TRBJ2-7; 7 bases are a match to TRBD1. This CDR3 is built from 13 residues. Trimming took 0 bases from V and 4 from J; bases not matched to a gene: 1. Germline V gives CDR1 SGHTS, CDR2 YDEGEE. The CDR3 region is CASSLDRGYEQYF. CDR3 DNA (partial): TGTGCCAGCAGCTTGGACAGGGGATACGAG.

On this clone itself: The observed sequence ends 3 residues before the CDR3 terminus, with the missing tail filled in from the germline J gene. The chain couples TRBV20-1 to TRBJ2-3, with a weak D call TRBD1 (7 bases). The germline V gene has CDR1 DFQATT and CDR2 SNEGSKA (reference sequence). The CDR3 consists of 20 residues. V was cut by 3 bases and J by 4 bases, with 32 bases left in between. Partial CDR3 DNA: TGCAGTGCTAGCGACCGCAGGGGGGCCTTCGCCTTTTTGACGGCAGATACG. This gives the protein CSASDRRGAFAFLTADT. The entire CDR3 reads CSASDRRGAFAFLTADTQYF.

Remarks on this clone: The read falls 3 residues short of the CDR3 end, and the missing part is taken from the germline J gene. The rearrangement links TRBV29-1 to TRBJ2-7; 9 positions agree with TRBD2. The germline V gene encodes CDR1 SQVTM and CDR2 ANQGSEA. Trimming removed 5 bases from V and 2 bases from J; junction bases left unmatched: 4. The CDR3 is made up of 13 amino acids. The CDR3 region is CSVQSSGTYEQYF. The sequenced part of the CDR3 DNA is TGCAGCGTTCAGTCTAGCGGGACCTACGAG.

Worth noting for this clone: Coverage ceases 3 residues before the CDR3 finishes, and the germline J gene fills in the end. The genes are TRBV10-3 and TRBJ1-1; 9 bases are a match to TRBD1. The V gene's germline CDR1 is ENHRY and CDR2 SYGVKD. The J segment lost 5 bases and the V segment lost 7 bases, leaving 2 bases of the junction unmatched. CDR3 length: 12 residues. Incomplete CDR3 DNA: TGTGCCATCATGGGACAGGGAACTGAA. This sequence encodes CAIMGQGTE. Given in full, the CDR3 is CAIMGQGTEAFF.

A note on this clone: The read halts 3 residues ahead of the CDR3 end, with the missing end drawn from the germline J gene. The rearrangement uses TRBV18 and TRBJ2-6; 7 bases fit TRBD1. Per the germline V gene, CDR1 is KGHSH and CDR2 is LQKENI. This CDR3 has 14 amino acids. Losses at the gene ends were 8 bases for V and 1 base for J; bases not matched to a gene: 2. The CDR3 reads CASVDRSGANVLTF. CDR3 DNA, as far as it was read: TGTGCCAGCGTGGACAGGTCTGGGGCCAACGTC.

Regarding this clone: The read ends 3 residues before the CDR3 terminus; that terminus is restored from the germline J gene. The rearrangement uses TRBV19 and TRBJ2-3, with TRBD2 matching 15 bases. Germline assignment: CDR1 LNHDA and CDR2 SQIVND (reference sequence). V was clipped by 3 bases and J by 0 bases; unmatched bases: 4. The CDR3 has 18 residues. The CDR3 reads CASSIGLAGGSSTDTQYF. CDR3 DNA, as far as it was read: TGTGCCAGTAGTATCGGACTAGCGGGAGGGTCTAGCACAGATACG.

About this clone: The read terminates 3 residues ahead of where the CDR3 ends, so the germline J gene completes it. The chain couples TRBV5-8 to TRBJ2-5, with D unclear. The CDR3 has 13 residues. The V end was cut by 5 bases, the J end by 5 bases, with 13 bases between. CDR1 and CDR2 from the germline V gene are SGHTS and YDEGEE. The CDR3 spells CASRQPTRETQYF. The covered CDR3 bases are TGTGCCAGCAGACAGCCGACCCGGGAGACC.

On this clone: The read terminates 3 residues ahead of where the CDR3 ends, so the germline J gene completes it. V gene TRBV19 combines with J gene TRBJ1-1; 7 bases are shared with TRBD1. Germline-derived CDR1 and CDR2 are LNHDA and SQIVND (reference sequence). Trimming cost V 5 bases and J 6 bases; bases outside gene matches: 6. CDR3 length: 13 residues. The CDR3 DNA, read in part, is TGTGCCAGTAGTGGACAGGTTGGAGCTGAA. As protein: CASSGQVGAE. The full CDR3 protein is CASSGQVGAEAFF.

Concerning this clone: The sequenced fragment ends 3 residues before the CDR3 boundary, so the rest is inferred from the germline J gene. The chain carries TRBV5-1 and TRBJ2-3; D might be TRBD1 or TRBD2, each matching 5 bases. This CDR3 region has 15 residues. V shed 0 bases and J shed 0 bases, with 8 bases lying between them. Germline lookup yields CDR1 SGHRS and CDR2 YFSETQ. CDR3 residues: CASSLGGASTDTQYF. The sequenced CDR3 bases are TGCGCCAGCAGCTTGGGAGGGGCCAGCACAGATACG. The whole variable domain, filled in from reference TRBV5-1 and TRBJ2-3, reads KAGVTQTPRYLIKTRGQQVTLSCSPISGHRSVSWYQQTPGQGLQFLFEYFSETQRNKGNFPGRFSGRQFSNSRSEMNVSTLELGDSALYLCASSLGGASTDTQYFGPGTRLTVL.

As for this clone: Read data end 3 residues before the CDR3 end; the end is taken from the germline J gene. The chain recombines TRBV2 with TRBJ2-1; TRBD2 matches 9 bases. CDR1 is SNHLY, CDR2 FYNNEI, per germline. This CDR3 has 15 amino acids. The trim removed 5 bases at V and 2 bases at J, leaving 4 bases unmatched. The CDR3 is CASSRLADPYNEQFF. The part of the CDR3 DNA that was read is TGTGCCAGCAGTCGACTAGCGGACCCCTACAATGAG.

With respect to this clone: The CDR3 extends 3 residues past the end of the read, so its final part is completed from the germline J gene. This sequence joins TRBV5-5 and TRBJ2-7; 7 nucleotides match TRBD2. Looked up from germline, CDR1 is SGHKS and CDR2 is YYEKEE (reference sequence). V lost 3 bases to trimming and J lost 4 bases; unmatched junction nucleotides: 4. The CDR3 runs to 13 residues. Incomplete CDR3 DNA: TGTGCCAGCAGCTCCTGGGGGGGATACGAG. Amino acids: CASSSWGGYE. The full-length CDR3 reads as CASSSWGGYEQYF.

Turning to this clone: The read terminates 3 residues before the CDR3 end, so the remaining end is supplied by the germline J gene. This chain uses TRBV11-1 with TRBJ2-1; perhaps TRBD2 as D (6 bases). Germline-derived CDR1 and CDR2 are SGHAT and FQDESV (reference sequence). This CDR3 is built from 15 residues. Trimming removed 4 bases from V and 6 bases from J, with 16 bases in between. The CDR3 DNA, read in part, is TGTGCCAGCAGCTCCCAAGCGGGTTGGCTCAATGAG. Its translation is CASSSQAGWLNE. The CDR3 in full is CASSSQAGWLNEQFF.

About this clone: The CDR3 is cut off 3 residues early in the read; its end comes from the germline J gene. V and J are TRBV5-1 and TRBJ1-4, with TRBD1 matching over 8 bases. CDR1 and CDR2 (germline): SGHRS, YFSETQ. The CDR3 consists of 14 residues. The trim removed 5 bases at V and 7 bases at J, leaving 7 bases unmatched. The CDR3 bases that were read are TGCGCCAGCAGTCTACAGGGGGAGGTTGAAAAA. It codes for CASSLQGEVEK. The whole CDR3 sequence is CASSLQGEVEKLFF.